The 10 T cell receptor beta chains given below trace back to one sample, sequenced in a study of CD8+ T cells in alopecia areata (dated by TCRdb to the late 2010s). Library prep was done by the immunoSEQ multiplex PCR assay. For TCR sequencing, RNA was extracted from every sample and reverse transcribed into cDNA to serve as template. The clones in this table, taken by TCRdb from immuneACCESS, are in-frame only. Not every clone is retained; where verified, under half of the shortfall comes from an unresolved V gene, and the cause of the rest is unknown. The sample profile shows about 210,000 clones; over 60% of them were found once. The top ten clonotypes cover 4% to 5% of the sample. Read against the paper, the sample's time point label means: more than three weeks on oral tofacitinib. Interpreted using the paper, the treatment or condition label stands for: oral pan-JAK inhibitor, 5-10 mg twice daily.

The sequencing here drew on CD4+ T cells sorted from blood, taken at week 4, from a patient treated with tofacitinib. The source is a human donor with alopecia areata.

This clone was found a few times. The chain uses TRBV11-2 and TRBJ2-6; the D gene is possibly TRBD2 (7 bases). The CDR3 totals 19 residues. Germline lookup yields CDR1 SGHAT and CDR2 FQNNGV. V dropped 2 bases and J dropped 0 bases, with 17 bases sitting between them. This CDR3 is CASSLNYRGASSGANVLTF. The CDR3, as DNA: TGTGCCAGCAGCTTAAATTATCGGGGGGCCTCCTCTGGGGCCAACGTCCTGACTTTC.

This clone has more than one count but fewer than ten. The chain recombines TRBV29-1 with TRBJ2-5; D gene unclear. The CDR3 loop spans 11 amino acids. V was shortened by 5 bases and J by 2 bases, with 6 bases between the two germline ends. Germline V gives CDR1 SQVTM, CDR2 ANQGSEA. In DNA form, the CDR3 reads TGCAGCGTTCAGAATCAAGAGACCCAGTACTTC. As protein: CSVQNQETQYF.

V usage is TRBV27 and J usage is TRBJ2-5; TRBD2 matches at 11 bases. The germline V gene has CDR1 MNHEY and CDR2 SMNVEV (reference sequence). Trimming took 10 bases from V and 4 from J; bases not matched to a gene: 11. The CDR3 totals 15 residues. The CDR3, as DNA: TGTGCCACCGGAGGTAGCGGGGGGGCCGGAGAGACCCAGTACTTC. This gives the protein CATGGSGGAGETQYF.

The CDR3 region has the DNA TGTGCCAGCTCACCAGTAAACCAAGAGACCCAGTACTTC. Translating gives CASSPVNQETQYF. V and J are TRBV18 and TRBJ2-5; D gene ambiguous. V lost 2 bases to trimming and J lost 0 bases, with 4 bases between them. The CDR3 runs 13 residues. The germline V gene encodes CDR1 KGHSH and CDR2 LQKENI.

As regards this clone: In the same sample, other DNA sequences code for this CDR3. The rearrangement links TRBV9 to TRBJ2-6, with D unclear. Germline V CDR1 and CDR2: SGDLS, YYNGEE. The CDR3 extends over 17 amino acids. Trimming removed 0 bases from V and 0 bases from J, with 10 bases in between. The CDR3 region is CASSVAPGNSGANVLTF. In DNA form, the CDR3 reads TGTGCCAGCAGCGTAGCTCCAGGTAACTCTGGGGCCAACGTCCTGACTTTC.

This clone was found a few times. The chain uses TRBV6-5 and TRBJ1-2; a weak D match, TRBD1 (6 bases). V was cut by 6 bases and J by 4 bases, with 12 bases left in between. CDR1 MNHEY and CDR2 SVGAGI come from the germline V gene. The CDR3 consists of 13 residues. CDR3 nucleotides: TGTGCCAGCAGGAACAGGGCGGGCTATGGCTACACCTTC. Its protein product is CASRNRAGYGYTF.

The chain has TRBV2 and TRBJ2-6; D unclear. The CDR3 runs to 14 residues. With 7 bases removed from V and 4 bases from J, the gap between germline ends came to 11 bases. CDR1 and CDR2 (germline): SNHLY, FYNNEI. The CDR3 loop reads CASTPAPGANVLTF. The CDR3 nucleotides are TGTGCCAGCACCCCGGCCCCAGGGGCCAACGTCCTGACTTTC. The full variable domain, its missing parts supplied by reference TRBV2 and TRBJ2-6, is EPEVTQTPSHQVTQMGQEVILRCVPISNHLYFYWYRQILGQKVEFLVSFYNNEISEKSEIFDDQFSVERPDGSNFTLKIRSTKLEDSAMYFCASTPAPGANVLTFGAGSRLTVL.

The chain is built from TRBV5-4 and TRBJ1-2, with TRBD1 identical over 11 bases. This CDR3 has 14 amino acids. Germline CDR1 and CDR2: SGHNT and YYREEE (reference sequence). With V trimmed by 4 bases and J by 7 bases, 6 bases remained unmatched. The CDR3 loop reads CASSPGQGAGGYTF. CDR3 DNA: TGTGCCAGCAGCCCCGGACAGGGGGCCGGTGGCTACACCTTC.

The rearrangement uses TRBV27 and TRBJ1-5, with D uncertain. The length of the CDR3 is 17 residues. Germline V gene data show CDR1 as MNHEY and CDR2 as SMNVEV (reference sequence). V was trimmed by 0 bases and J by 2 bases, leaving 14 bases between them. CDR3 sequence: CASSLSRPGFGNQPQHF. CDR3 coding DNA: TGTGCCAGCAGTTTATCTCGTCCGGGATTCGGCAATCAGCCCCAGCATTTT.

This clone was seen a single time. CDR3 coding DNA: TGTGCCAGCAGCTTAGCGGGAGGGGCCGTGAGTCAGTACTTC. Protein: CASSLAGGAVSQYF. This chain connects TRBV7-9 to TRBJ2-5, with 7 bases identical to TRBD2. CDR3 length: 14 residues. Germline V CDR1 and CDR2: SEHNR, FQNEAQ (reference sequence). Trimming cost V 0 bases and J 11 bases; bases outside gene matches: 9.